The 31 T cell receptor beta chains given below trace back to one sample, sequenced in a study of T-cell reconstitution after alpha-beta-depleted transplantation in children. TCRbeta library preparation incorporated unique molecular identifiers. TCRdb reprocessed the PCR reads via MiXCR and lists one record per CDR3 protein. The sample shows about 980,000 distinct CDR3 sequences, 25% to 35% of them seen only once. The sequenced sample was PBMCs, mostly from graft donor cells, obtained 360 days after TCRalphabeta/CD19-depleted stem cell transplant. These receptors all stem from a boy under two years old who had a stem cell transplant for SCID, so the T cells may come from the graft donor.

The J gene is TRBJ2-3, the V gene TRBV4-1, with 7 nucleotides matching TRBD2. Trimming at V came to 4 bases and at J to 1 base, leaving 8 bases not matched to a gene. CDR1 is MGHRA and CDR2 is YSYEKL in the germline V gene. The length of the CDR3 is 16 residues. CDR3 bases: TGCGCCAGCAGCCTCAAAGCGGGGCCCTGCACAGATACGCAGTATTTT. It specifies CASSLKAGPCTDTQYF.

V gene TRBV12-3 or TRBV12-4 combines with J gene TRBJ1-2; D possibly corresponds to TRBD1 (5 bases). V lost 7 bases to trimming and J lost 5 bases, with 11 bases between them. The length of the CDR3 is 12 residues. CDR3 in amino acids: CASMFRGYGYTF. The CDR3 bases are TGTGCCAGCATGTTCCGGGGGTATGGCTACACCTTC.

This rearrangement joins TRBV29-1 to TRBJ2-7; the D call may be TRBD1 or TRBD2 (5 bases each). Per the germline V gene, CDR1 is SQVTM and CDR2 is ANQGSEA. Trimming stripped 7 bases from V and 5 bases from J, with 18 bases between. CDR3 size: 13 residues. The CDR3 sequence is CSAQGTAGHEQYF. Here the CDR3 DNA reads TGCAGCGCCCAAGGGACCGCCGGCCACGAGCAGTACTTC.

With respect to this clonotype: This clone may be a read error of a much larger clone one base away. This rearrangement joins TRBV24-1 to TRBJ2-1, with D uncertain. The CDR3 contains 12 residues. Trimming stripped 4 bases from V and 4 bases from J, with 4 bases between. The germline gives CDR1 KGHDR, CDR2 SFDVKD. CDR3 bases: TGTGCCACCAGTGAAAGTTACAATGAGCAGTTCTTC. It codes for CATSESYNEQFF.

This clonotype has just a few counts. The gene calls are TRBV5-1 and TRBJ2-3; tentatively, D is TRBD2 (6 bases). Germline CDR1 is SGHRS and CDR2 is YFSETQ. Trimming took off 4 bases at V and 2 bases at J, with 20 bases between the two ends. CDR3 length: 17 residues. CDR3 protein: CASSPFLLSGSTDTQYF. In nucleotides, the CDR3 is TGCGCCAGCAGCCCCTTCCTCCTTAGCGGATCCACAGATACGCAGTATTTT.

This clonotype was observed a handful of times. The V and J genes are TRBV5-1 and TRBJ2-5; D remains ambiguous. CDR1 is SGHRS, CDR2 YFSETQ, per germline. Trimming took off 0 bases at V and 8 bases at J, with 17 bases between the two ends. The CDR3 is 15 amino acids. The CDR3 is CASSLVPSGDGTQYF. The CDR3 nucleotides are TGCGCCAGCAGCTTGGTGCCAAGTGGAGACGGAACCCAGTACTTC.

The sample holds a few counts of this clonotype. The V gene is TRBV25-1, the J gene TRBJ2-5; 7 bases align to TRBD1. J lost 5 bases, V lost 6 bases, and 15 bases had no gene match. Germline V gives CDR1 MGHDK, CDR2 SYGVNS. The CDR3 runs 16 residues. The CDR3, as DNA: TGTGCCAGCAGGGGCGCGCTTGGGACAGCAAGGGAGACCCAGTACTTC. Its protein is CASRGALGTARETQYF.

The chain recombines TRBV18 with TRBJ1-2, with D tentatively TRBD1 (6 bases). The CDR3 has 15 residues. Looked up from germline, CDR1 is KGHSH and CDR2 is LQKENI. V was shortened by 5 bases and J by 4 bases, with 17 bases between the two germline ends. The CDR3 loop reads CASSSQTGGSYGYTF. The CDR3 DNA reads as TGTGCCAGCTCATCCCAGACAGGAGGGTCCTATGGCTACACCTTC.

This clonotype has more than one count but fewer than ten. V gene TRBV4-2 combines with J gene TRBJ2-7, with no clear D. The CDR3 consists of 14 residues. V was cut by 4 bases and J by 3 bases, with 13 bases left in between. Germline V CDR1 and CDR2: LGHNA, YNFKEQ. Here the CDR3 reads CASSPSGIIYEQYF. The CDR3 bases are TGTGCCAGCAGCCCCTCTGGGATCATCTACGAGCAGTACTTC.

This clonotype was detected once. V is TRBV9 and J is TRBJ2-5; TRBD1 aligns across 11 bases. V was pared by 4 bases and J by 5 bases, with 7 bases of the junction left unmatched. The CDR3 length is 15 residues. CDR1 is SGDLS and CDR2 is YYNGEE in the germline V gene. CDR3: CASSTGQGAGETQYF. As DNA, the CDR3 is TGTGCCAGCAGCACAGGACAGGGGGCGGGGGAGACCCAGTACTTC.

The gene calls are TRBV2 and TRBJ2-1, with 10 bases aligning to TRBD2. Germline V CDR1 and CDR2: SNHLY, FYNNEI. This CDR3 has 15 residues. V was clipped by 2 bases and J by 8 bases; unmatched bases: 6. CDR3 loop: CASSESSGGADEQFF. DNA for the CDR3: TGTGCCAGCAGTGAATCCAGCGGGGGGGCCGATGAGCAGTTCTTC.

V gene TRBV6-5 combines with J gene TRBJ1-1, with D tentatively TRBD1 (6 bases). Per germline, CDR1 MNHEY and CDR2 SVGAGI. The CDR3 length is 15 residues. V lost 2 bases and J 5 bases, leaving 15 bases between the germline ends. The CDR3 protein is CASSYAGGEGTEAFF. In DNA, the CDR3 is TGTGCCAGCAGTTACGCTGGGGGCGAAGGGACTGAAGCTTTCTTT.

V gene TRBV11-1 combines with J gene TRBJ2-3; 8 positions match TRBD1. CDR3 size: 14 residues. CDR1 SGHAT and CDR2 FQDESV come from the germline V gene (reference sequence). The V gene end was trimmed by 7 bases and the J gene end by 3 bases; junction bases not matched to a gene: 6. CDR3 coding DNA: TGTGCCAGCACCCTGGACAGGGTAACAGATACGCAGTATTTT. Its translation is CASTLDRVTDTQYF.

The CDR3 spells CASSYFPGDTQYF. CDR3 DNA: TGTGCCAGCAGTTACTTTCCTGGGGATACGCAGTATTTT. This chain uses TRBV6-5 with TRBJ2-3; D uncertain. V gave up 1 base and J gave up 6 bases, with 8 bases separating them. The CDR3 consists of 13 residues. Looked up from germline, CDR1 is MNHEY and CDR2 is SVGAGI.

The CDR3 spells CASSPLQGFTDTQYF. In DNA form, the CDR3 reads TGTGCCAGCAGTCCCCTCCAGGGATTCACAGATACGCAGTATTTT. The chain links TRBV28 to TRBJ2-3, with TRBD1 as a possible D gene (5 bases). Germline lookup yields CDR1 MDHEN and CDR2 SYDVKM. CDR3 size: 15 residues. V gave up 5 bases and J gave up 2 bases, with 14 bases separating them. The variable domain in full, with the rest retrieved from reference TRBV28 and TRBJ2-3, is DVKVTQSSRYLVKRTGEKVFLECVQDMDHENMFWYRQDPGLGLRLIYFSYDVKMKEKGDIPEGYSVSREKKERFSLILESASTNQTSMYLCASSPLQGFTDTQYFGPGTRLTVL.

The chain employs TRBV9 and TRBJ1-5; possible D gene TRBD1, 6 bases. V was pared by 0 bases and J by 0 bases, with 10 bases between. Germline V gene sequence: CDR1 SGDLS, CDR2 YYNGEE. CDR3 length: 16 amino acids. CDR3 nucleotides: TGTGCCAGCAGCGTAGGAACAGGGAATAGCAATCAGCCCCAGCATTTT. The encoded protein is CASSVGTGNSNQPQHF.

The rearrangement joins TRBV12-5 to TRBJ1-1; 10 bases align to TRBD1. The CDR3 runs 16 residues. V shed 6 bases and J 2 bases; nucleotides not matched to a gene: 9. Germline values: CDR1 LGHNT, CDR2 FRNRAP. In DNA form, the CDR3 reads TGTGCTAGTGGCCGGGACAGGGGAGTGATTAACACTGAAGCTTTCTTT. This encodes CASGRDRGVINTEAFF.

The CDR3 DNA reads as TGTGCCTGGAGAATCTTAGCGGGGGGGCCAGAGTACTTC. Its translation: CAWRILAGGPEYF. V is TRBV30 and J is TRBJ2-5; 11 bases map to TRBD2. Germline assignment: CDR1 GTSNPN and CDR2 SVGIG (reference sequence). The CDR3 totals 13 residues. The V and J ends lost 3 bases and 12 bases, in that order; junction bases with no gene match: 9. The variable domain in full, completed from reference TRBV30 and TRBJ2-5, reads SQTIHQWPATLVQPVGSPLSLECTVEGTSNPNLYWYRQAAGRGLQLLFYSVGIGQISSEVPQNLSASRPQDRQFILSSKKLLLSDSGFYLCAWRILAGGPEYFGPGTRLLVL.

This clonotype was seen only a few times. J is TRBJ2-3 and V is TRBV5-1; D is unresolved. Trimming left V 1 base short and J 4 bases short, with 22 bases between. Germline CDR1 is SGHRS and CDR2 is YFSETQ. This CDR3 has 18 residues. CDR3 loop: CASSLSLGSLTWADTQYF. CDR3 DNA: TGCGCCAGCAGCTTGAGTTTGGGCAGCCTAACCTGGGCAGATACGCAGTATTTT. The full variable domain, rest sourced from reference TRBV5-1 and TRBJ2-3, is KAGVTQTPRYLIKTRGQQVTLSCSPISGHRSVSWYQQTPGQGLQFLFEYFSETQRNKGNFPGRFSGRQFSNSRSEMNVSTLELGDSALYLCASSLSLGSLTWADTQYFGPGTRLTVL.

The genes are TRBV12-3 or TRBV12-4 and TRBJ2-4, with 8 positions matching TRBD2. After removal of 5 bases from V and 5 bases from J, the junction contained 8 bases not matched to a gene. The CDR3 contains 15 residues. For the CDR3, the DNA is TGTGCCAGCAGTAAACAAGGACTAGCAGAAAACATTCAGTACTTC. This codes for CASSKQGLAENIQYF.

This clonotype was counted a few times. The CDR3 sequence is CASSFWDYSNQPQHF. The CDR3 DNA sequence: TGTGCCAGCAGTTTTTGGGACTATAGCAATCAGCCCCAGCATTTT. The chain couples TRBV12-3 or TRBV12-4 to TRBJ1-5; D may be TRBD1 (5 bases). With 3 bases removed from V and 0 bases from J, the gap between germline ends came to 9 bases. This CDR3 has 15 amino acids.

DNA of the CDR3: TGTGCCAGCAGCCGATCGGAGCTCAGCACAGATACGCAGTATTTT. This encodes CASSRSELSTDTQYF. The chain has TRBV4-2 and TRBJ2-3; D is uncertain. The germline CDR1 and CDR2 sequences are LGHNA and YNFKEQ. V lost 4 bases and J 0 bases, leaving 11 bases between the germline ends. The CDR3 spans 15 residues.

This clonotype was seen a few times. V gene TRBV20-1 combines with J gene TRBJ2-7; 7 bases fit TRBD2. Per germline, CDR1 DFQATT and CDR2 SNEGSKA (reference sequence). The CDR3 is 14 residues long. CDR3: CSFPGSSGTYEQYF. The CDR3 region has the DNA TGCAGCTTCCCCGGCTCTAGCGGTACCTACGAGCAGTACTTC.

In the case of this clonotype: One junction end does not reproduce the germline sequence, and a read error may be involved. The chain carries TRBV5-6 and TRBJ1-1; perhaps TRBD1 as D (5 bases). Germline loops: CDR1 SGHDT, CDR2 YYEEEE. The CDR3 extends over 13 amino acids. CDR3 sequence (DNA): TGTGCCAGCAGCTTGGGGGTATGGGACGGAGCTCTCTTT. It encodes CASSLGVWDGALF.

The rearrangement links TRBV15 to TRBJ2-3; D gene unclear. Looked up from germline, CDR1 is LNHNV and CDR2 is YYDKDF (reference sequence). Trimming removed 1 base at V and 3 bases at J, with 17 bases between. The CDR3 has 17 residues. This chain's CDR3 is CATSRVDLGRPTDTQYF. The CDR3 DNA reads as TGTGCCACCAGCAGAGTCGACTTGGGCCGCCCTACAGATACGCAGTATTTT.

This clonotype has just a few counts. The chain carries TRBV7-9 and TRBJ2-5; TRBD1 might be the D (6 bases). The germline V gene encodes CDR1 SEHNR and CDR2 FQNEAQ (reference sequence). CDR3 length equals 16 residues. V gave up 3 bases and J gave up 3 bases, with 17 bases separating them. CDR3 in amino acids: CASSFIAGQKEETQYF. The CDR3 nucleotides are TGTGCCAGCAGCTTTATTGCAGGACAGAAGGAAGAGACCCAGTACTTC. Full variable domain (missing parts from reference TRBV7-9 and TRBJ2-5): DTGVSQNPRHKITKRGQNVTFRCDPISEHNRLYWYRQTLGQGPEFLTYFQNEAQLEKSRLLSDRFSAERPKGSFSTLEIQRTEQGDSAMYLCASSFIAGQKEETQYFGPGTRLLVL.

This clonotype was counted a few times. The J gene is TRBJ1-4, the V gene TRBV28; D is possibly TRBD1 (5 bases). Germline V gene data show CDR1 as MDHEN and CDR2 as SYDVKM. This CDR3 is built from 14 residues. V was trimmed by 7 bases and J by 4 bases, leaving 13 bases between them. The CDR3 DNA reads as TGTGCCAGCACGGAACGGGGCCATAATGAAAAACTGTTTTTT. The encoded protein is CASTERGHNEKLFF. Full variable domain (rest looked up from reference TRBV28 and TRBJ1-4): DVKVTQSSRYLVKRTGEKVFLECVQDMDHENMFWYRQDPGLGLRLIYFSYDVKMKEKGDIPEGYSVSREKKERFSLILESASTNQTSMYLCASTERGHNEKLFFGSGTQLSVL.

This clonotype was seen at least ten times. The rearrangement uses TRBV5-1 and TRBJ2-3; TRBD2 aligns across 10 bases. CDR3 size: 16 residues. Trimming at V came to 2 bases and at J to 2 bases, leaving 5 bases not matched to a gene. Germline lookup yields CDR1 SGHRS and CDR2 YFSETQ. CDR3 bases: TGCGCCAGCAGCTTAAGGACTAGCGGTCACACAGATACGCAGTATTTT. This translates into CASSLRTSGHTDTQYF.

This chain connects TRBV4-2 to TRBJ2-2; a weak D match, TRBD2 (5 bases). Germline CDR1 is LGHNA and CDR2 is YNFKEQ. The V end lost 3 bases, the J end lost 2 bases, and 16 bases lay between the germline ends. The CDR3 has 17 residues. CDR3 nucleotide sequence: TGTGCCAGCAGCCACCTCGGGGTCGGCCCCAACACCGGGGAGCTGTTTTTT. Encoded protein: CASSHLGVGPNTGELFF.

This clonotype was seen only a few times. The chain links TRBV28 to TRBJ2-7; D is tentatively TRBD1 or TRBD2 (6 bases each). CDR1 and CDR2 (germline): MDHEN, SYDVKM. The CDR3 length is 13 residues. Trimming stripped 3 bases from V and 9 bases from J, with 15 bases between. The CDR3 here is CASSFSPGASQYF. In nucleotides, the CDR3 is TGTGCCAGCAGTTTCAGTCCGGGGGCATCGCAGTACTTC.

The chain carries TRBV12-3 or TRBV12-4 and TRBJ1-4; 10 nucleotides line up with TRBD1. The trim removed 1 base at V and 6 bases at J, leaving 2 bases unmatched. There are 15 residues in the CDR3. This chain's CDR3 is CASSLGTGGDEKLFF. The CDR3 DNA is TGTGCCAGCAGTTTAGGGACAGGGGGGGATGAAAAACTGTTTTTT.